This T cell receptor (beta chain) was recorded in a study of control samples from healthy donors and cancer patients. Trimming took 5 bases from V and 2 from J, leaving 7 bases between them. CDR3 size: 13 residues. The V gene's germline CDR1 is MNHEY and CDR2 SVGAGI. This clone was seen a few times. Other DNA sequences of this sample code for an identical CDR3. Sequenced by immunoSEQ multiplex PCR; TCRdb stores in-frame clones only, minus some. Of tens of thousands of clones in the sample, almost 90% were seen once. This chain uses TRBV6-5 with TRBJ1-5; D gene ambiguous. Material for sequencing was PBMCs. The source of this sequence is a man aged 50-60 years with head and neck cancer. In DNA form, the CDR3 reads TGTGCCAGCAGTAGAGTAGGCAATCAGCCCCAGCATTTT. Translation: CASSRVGNQPQHF.